These 10 T cell receptor beta chains were all obtained from the same sample, sequenced in a study of T-cell reconstitution after alpha-beta-depleted transplantation in children (TCRdb year 2016). The library was built by means of PCR. Sequencing was performed on an Illumina HiSeq 2500. TCR libraries were prepared with molecular barcoding, using unique molecular identifiers to normalize TCRbeta repertoire quantification. Starting from the raw public reads, TCRdb applied fastp trimming at Q25, assembled clones with MiXCR and retained in-frame beta chains. Rows with one shared CDR3 protein collapse into an entry with the most common genes and DNA. This sample lists roughly 300,000 distinct CDR3 sequences; about 10% were detected once. The ten biggest clones cover 10% of the sample. Sequenced here: PBMCs from the stem cell graft donor, sampled from the stem cell graft. The receptors stem from a human donor who donated a stem cell graft to a child with SCID.

This clonotype was seen many times. V is TRBV10-1 and J is TRBJ2-2, with a possible D match to TRBD1 (6 bases). V gave up 0 bases and J gave up 1 base, with 6 bases separating them. Germline CDR1 WNHNN, CDR2 SYGVQD (reference sequence). This CDR3 region has 15 residues. CDR3 DNA sequence: TGCGCCAGCAGTGAGTCGGGACAGAACACCGGGGAGCTGTTTTTT. This gives the protein CASSESGQNTGELFF.

The rearrangement uses TRBV20-1 and TRBJ2-3, with D unclear. Trimming pared 1 base from V and 2 bases from J, leaving 13 bases between. This CDR3 is 15 amino acids long. The germline V gene encodes CDR1 DFQATT and CDR2 SNEGSKA (reference sequence). The CDR3: CSARVSSDITDTQYF. DNA for the CDR3: TGCAGTGCTAGAGTTAGCTCAGATATCACAGATACGCAGTATTTT.

A few counts support this clonotype. The genes are TRBV13 and TRBJ2-7, with TRBD1 matching over 7 bases. The CDR3 is 14 residues long. Per germline, CDR1 PRHDT and CDR2 FYEKMQ (reference sequence). J gave up 4 bases and V 5 bases, and 8 bases lay outside the gene matches. The CDR3 reads CASSAPVDRYEQYF. The CDR3 DNA sequence: TGTGCCAGCAGCGCCCCCGTGGACAGGTACGAGCAGTACTTC.

This chain joins TRBV5-1 and TRBJ2-3; 9 positions agree with TRBD2. The CDR3 has 16 residues. Germline assignment: CDR1 SGHRS and CDR2 YFSETQ. Trimming took 0 bases from V and 4 from J; bases not matched to a gene: 6. This CDR3 reads CASSLGLAAIPDTQYF. The CDR3 bases are TGCGCCAGCAGCTTGGGACTAGCGGCAATTCCAGATACGCAGTATTTT.

The chain joins TRBV18 to TRBJ1-1, with 7 bases that match TRBD1. The CDR3 totals 14 residues. V shed 6 bases, J shed 5 bases, and the junction held 9 bases outside the gene matches. In germline, CDR1 is KGHSH, CDR2 LQKENI. CDR3 sequence reads: CASSPGTVGTEAFF. CDR3 coding DNA: TGTGCCAGCTCGCCCGGGACAGTGGGTACTGAAGCTTTCTTT.

The chain carries TRBV9 and TRBJ1-2; D ambiguous. CDR1 SGDLS and CDR2 YYNGEE come from the germline V gene. This CDR3 has 11 amino acids. V lost 4 bases and J lost 14, with 15 bases in between. CDR3 in amino acids: CASSKGRVYTF. The CDR3 coding sequence is TGTGCCAGCAGCAAGGGAAGGGTGTATACCTTC.

This rearrangement joins TRBV6-1 to TRBJ1-2; TRBD1 might be the D (5 bases). CDR1 is MNHNS, CDR2 SASEGT, per germline. The CDR3 runs to 14 residues. Between the trimmed V and J ends, which lost 7 bases and 8 bases, there was a span of 20 bases. CDR3 DNA: TGTGCCAGCACCTACGGCCGGGACTCGGGGGGCTACACCTTC. Translated: CASTYGRDSGGYTF.

V gene TRBV27 combines with J gene TRBJ1-6; D uncertain. CDR1 is MNHEY and CDR2 is SMNVEV in the germline V gene (reference sequence). The CDR3 extends over 15 amino acids. The V gene lost 5 bases and the J gene lost 2 bases, with 10 bases spanning the gap. This CDR3 is CASSRRAAYNSPLHF. The CDR3 nucleotides read TGTGCCAGCAGTCGGAGGGCCGCCTATAATTCACCCCTCCACTTT.

This clonotype was found a few times. This chain connects TRBV6-1 to TRBJ1-6, with unresolved D. V was cut by 6 bases and J by 7 bases, with 10 bases left in between. Looked up from germline, CDR1 is MNHNS and CDR2 is SASEGT. This CDR3 region has 13 residues. The CDR3 reads CASRMDQNSPLHF. In DNA, the CDR3 is TGTGCCAGCAGGATGGACCAAAATTCACCCCTCCACTTT.

The table lists this clonotype with a few counts. The chain links TRBV3-1 to TRBJ1-2; a weak D match, TRBD1 (5 bases). Germline V gene lookup returns CDR1 LGHDT and CDR2 YNNKEL (reference sequence). This CDR3 is built from 14 residues. V shed 0 bases and J shed 6 bases, with 11 bases lying between them. CDR3 sequence: CASSQDSGGDGYTF. As DNA, the CDR3 is TGTGCCAGCAGCCAAGATTCGGGGGGAGATGGCTACACCTTC.